Shown below are 9 T cell receptor beta chains from a single sample sequenced in a study of cytomegalovirus exposure and HLA in healthy donors. Using immunoSEQ multiplex PCR, the repertoire was profiled, and TCRdb retains in-frame clones only, with some absent. Of 70,000 to 85,000 clones listed, 90% to 95% are singletons. Input material: PBMCs. Receptors were obtained from a woman aged 18-35 years in good health and CMV-seropositive.

This chain links TRBV4-2 with TRBJ1-2; D is undetermined. The length of the CDR3 is 15 residues. Trimming took 0 bases from V and 8 from J, leaving 16 bases between them. Germline V CDR1 and CDR2: LGHNA, YNFKEQ. The CDR3 loop is CASSQDSRSSQGYTF. DNA of the CDR3: TGTGCCAGCAGCCAAGATAGCCGCTCATCTCAGGGCTACACCTTC.

The V call is TRBV18, the J call TRBJ1-2, with D hard to call. Trimming removed 2 bases at V and 4 bases at J, with 17 bases between. The length of the CDR3 is 16 residues. CDR1 and CDR2 from the germline V gene are KGHSH and LQKENI. The CDR3 is CASSPREPNHLYGYTF. The CDR3 region has the DNA TGTGCCAGCTCACCAAGGGAGCCAAATCACCTCTATGGCTACACCTTC. Combining the CDR3 with reference TRBV18 and TRBJ1-2 gives the whole variable domain NAGVMQNPRHLVRRRGQEARLRCSPMKGHSHVYWYRQLPEEGLKFMVYLQKENIIDESGMPKERFSAEFPKEGPSILRIQQVVRGDSAAYFCASSPREPNHLYGYTFGSGTRLTVV.

The gene calls are TRBV7-9 and TRBJ2-1; TRBD2 matches 10 bases. Trimming removed 6 bases from V and 0 bases from J; junction bases left unmatched: 5. Germline-derived CDR1 and CDR2 are SEHNR and FQNEAQ (reference sequence). The CDR3 has 16 amino acids. In DNA, the CDR3 is TGTGCCAGCAGACCTAGCGGGGGCAGCTCCTACAATGAGCAGTTCTTC. Amino acids: CASRPSGGSSYNEQFF. Variable domain in full (rest from reference TRBV7-9 and TRBJ2-1): DTGVSQNPRHKITKRGQNVTFRCDPISEHNRLYWYRQTLGQGPEFLTYFQNEAQLEKSRLLSDRFSAERPKGSFSTLEIQRTEQGDSAMYLCASRPSGGSSYNEQFFGPGTRLTVL.

V usage is TRBV29-1 and J usage is TRBJ1-1; the match to TRBD1 covers 10 bases. CDR1 is SQVTM and CDR2 is ANQGSEA in the germline V gene. The V segment lost 4 bases and the J segment 3 bases; nucleotides outside the gene matches: 2. The CDR3 is 13 amino acids. The CDR3 sequence is CSVAGQGYTEAFF. The CDR3 DNA reads TGCAGCGTTGCGGGACAGGGGTACACTGAAGCTTTCTTT. Complete variable domain (other parts from reference TRBV29-1 and TRBJ1-1): SAVISQKPSRDICQRGTSLTIQCQVDSQVTMMFWYRQQPGQSLTLIATANQGSEATYESGFVIDKFPISRPNLTFSTLTVSNMSPEDSSIYLCSVAGQGYTEAFFGQGTRLTVV.

This clone came up a few times. V usage is TRBV7-3 and J usage is TRBJ1-2; the match to TRBD1 covers 9 bases. The CDR3 has 13 residues. Germline CDR1 and CDR2: SGHTA and FQGTGA. The ends lost 3 bases at V and 8 bases at J; junction bases unmatched: 4. Here the CDR3 DNA reads TGTGCCAGCAGCTTTGGGACAGGGATGGGCTACACCTTC. Translated, it gives CASSFGTGMGYTF.

The chain couples TRBV19 to TRBJ1-4; TRBD1 matches 7 bases. The J segment lost 8 bases and the V segment lost 5 bases, leaving 5 bases of the junction unmatched. This CDR3 is 13 amino acids long. Germline values: CDR1 LNHDA, CDR2 SQIVND (reference sequence). The CDR3 bases are TGTGCCAGTAGTCCGACAGGGTTGGAAAAACTGTTTTTT. This gives the protein CASSPTGLEKLFF.

The chain uses TRBV11-2 and TRBJ1-2; D is uncertain. CDR1 is SGHAT and CDR2 is FQNNGV in the germline V gene. The CDR3 loop spans 13 amino acids. The V end was cut by 5 bases, the J end by 4 bases, with 11 bases between. The CDR3 DNA is TGTGCCAGCAGCCCCACGGGGTCCTATGGCTACACCTTC. Translation gives CASSPTGSYGYTF.

The chain couples TRBV6-5 to TRBJ1-3; D unclear. The CDR3 loop spans 16 amino acids. Germline CDR1 reads MNHEY; CDR2 reads SVGAGI. V was pared by 0 bases and J by 0 bases, with 9 bases between. In nucleotides, the CDR3 is TGTGCCAGCAGTTACTCGGGCCCTTCCTCTGGAAACACCATATATTTT. Its translation: CASSYSGPSSGNTIYF.

The chain couples TRBV19 to TRBJ2-7; 8 bases line up with TRBD1. Per the germline V gene, CDR1 is LNHDA and CDR2 is SQIVND (reference sequence). The CDR3 is 13 amino acids. V gave up 4 bases and J gave up 5 bases; unmatched junction bases: 4. The CDR3 DNA follows: TGTGCCAGTAGTACCCAGGGGGCGCACGAGCAGTACTTC. It specifies CASSTQGAHEQYF.